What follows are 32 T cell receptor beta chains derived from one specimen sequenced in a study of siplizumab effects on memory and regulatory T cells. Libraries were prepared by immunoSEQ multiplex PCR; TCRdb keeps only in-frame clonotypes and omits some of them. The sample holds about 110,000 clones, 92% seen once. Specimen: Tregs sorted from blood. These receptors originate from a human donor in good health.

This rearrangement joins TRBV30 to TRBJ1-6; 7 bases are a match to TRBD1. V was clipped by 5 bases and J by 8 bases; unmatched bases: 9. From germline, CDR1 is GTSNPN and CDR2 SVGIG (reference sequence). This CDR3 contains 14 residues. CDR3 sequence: CAWCRDRIYSPLHF. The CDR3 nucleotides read TGTGCCTGGTGCCGGGACAGAATTTATTCACCCCTCCACTTT. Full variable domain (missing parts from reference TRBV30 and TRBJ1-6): SQTIHQWPATLVQPVGSPLSLECTVEGTSNPNLYWYRQAAGRGLQLLFYSVGIGQISSEVPQNLSASRPQDRQFILSSKKLLLSDSGFYLCAWCRDRIYSPLHFGNGTRLTVT.

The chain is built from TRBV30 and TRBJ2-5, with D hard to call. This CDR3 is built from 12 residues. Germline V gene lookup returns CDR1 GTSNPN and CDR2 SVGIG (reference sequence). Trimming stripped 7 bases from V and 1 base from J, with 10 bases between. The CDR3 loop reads CAYGPAQETQYF. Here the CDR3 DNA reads TGTGCCTACGGACCTGCCCAAGAGACCCAGTACTTC.

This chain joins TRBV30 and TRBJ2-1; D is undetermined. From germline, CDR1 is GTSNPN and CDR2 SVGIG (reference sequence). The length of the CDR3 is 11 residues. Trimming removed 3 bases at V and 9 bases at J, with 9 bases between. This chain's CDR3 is CAWRSRVEQFF. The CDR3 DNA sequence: TGTGCCTGGAGGTCTCGAGTTGAGCAGTTCTTC.

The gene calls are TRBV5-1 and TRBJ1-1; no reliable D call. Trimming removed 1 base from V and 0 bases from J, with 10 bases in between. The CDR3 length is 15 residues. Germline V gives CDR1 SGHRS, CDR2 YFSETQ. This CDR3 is CASSLTTGMNTEAFF. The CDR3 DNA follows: TGCGCCAGCAGCTTGACGACGGGCATGAACACTGAAGCTTTCTTT. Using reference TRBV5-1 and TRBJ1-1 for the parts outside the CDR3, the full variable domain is KAGVTQTPRYLIKTRGQQVTLSCSPISGHRSVSWYQQTPGQGLQFLFEYFSETQRNKGNFPGRFSGRQFSNSRSEMNVSTLELGDSALYLCASSLTTGMNTEAFFGQGTRLTVV.

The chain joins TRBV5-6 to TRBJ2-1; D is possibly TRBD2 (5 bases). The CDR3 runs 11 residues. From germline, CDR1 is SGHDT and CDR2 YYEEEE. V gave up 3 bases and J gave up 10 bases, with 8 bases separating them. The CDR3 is CASSSSSEQFF. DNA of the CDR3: TGTGCCAGCAGCTCCTCTAGCGAGCAGTTCTTC. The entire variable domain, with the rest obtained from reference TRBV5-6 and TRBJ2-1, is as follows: DAGVTQSPTHLIKTRGQQVTLRCSPKSGHDTVSWYQQALGQGPQFIFQYYEEEERQRGNFPDRFSGHQFPNYSSELNVNALLLGDSALYLCASSSSSEQFFGPGTRLTVL.

The CDR3 protein is CASSYQENSYEQYF. The CDR3 DNA reads TGTGCCAGCAGTTACCAGGAAAACTCCTACGAGCAGTACTTC. V and J are TRBV6-5 and TRBJ2-7; D ambiguous. Germline values: CDR1 MNHEY, CDR2 SVGAGI. This CDR3 has 14 amino acids. Trimming cost V 2 bases and J 0 bases, with 8 bases left between them.

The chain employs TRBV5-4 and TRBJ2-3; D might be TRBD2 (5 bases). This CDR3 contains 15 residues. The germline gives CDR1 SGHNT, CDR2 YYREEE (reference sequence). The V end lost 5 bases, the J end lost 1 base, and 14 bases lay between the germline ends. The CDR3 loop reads CASRPPGKGTDTQYF. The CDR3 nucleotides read TGTGCCAGCAGACCGCCGGGGAAGGGCACAGATACGCAGTATTTT.

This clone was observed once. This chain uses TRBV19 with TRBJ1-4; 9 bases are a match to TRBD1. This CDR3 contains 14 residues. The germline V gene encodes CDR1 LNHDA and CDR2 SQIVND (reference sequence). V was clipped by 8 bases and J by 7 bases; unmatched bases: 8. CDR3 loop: CASVQTGGIEKLFF. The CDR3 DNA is TGTGCCAGTGTTCAGACAGGGGGTATTGAAAAACTGTTTTTT.

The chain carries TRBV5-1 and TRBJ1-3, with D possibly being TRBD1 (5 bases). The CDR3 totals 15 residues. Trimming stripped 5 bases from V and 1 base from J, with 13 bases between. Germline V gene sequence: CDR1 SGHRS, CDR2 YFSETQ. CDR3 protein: CASREGTFSGNTIYF. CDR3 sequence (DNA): TGCGCCAGCAGAGAGGGGACTTTTTCTGGAAACACCATATATTTT.

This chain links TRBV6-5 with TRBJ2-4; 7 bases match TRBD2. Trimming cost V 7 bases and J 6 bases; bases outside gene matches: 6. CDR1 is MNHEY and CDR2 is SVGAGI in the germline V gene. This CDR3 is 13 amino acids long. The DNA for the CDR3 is TGTGCCAGCACCATTCCGGGGGGAAACATTCAGTACTTC. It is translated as CASTIPGGNIQYF.

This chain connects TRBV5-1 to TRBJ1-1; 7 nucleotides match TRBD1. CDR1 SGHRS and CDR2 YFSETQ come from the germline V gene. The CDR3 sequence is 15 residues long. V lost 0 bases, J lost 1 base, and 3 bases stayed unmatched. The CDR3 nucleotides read TGCGCCAGCAGCTTGGAAAGACAGGGGAACACTGAAGCTTTCTTT. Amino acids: CASSLERQGNTEAFF.

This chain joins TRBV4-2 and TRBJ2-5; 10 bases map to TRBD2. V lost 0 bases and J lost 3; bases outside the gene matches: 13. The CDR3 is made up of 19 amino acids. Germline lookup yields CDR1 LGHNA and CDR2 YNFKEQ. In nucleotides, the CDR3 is TGTGCCAGCAGCCAAGAGACGACTAGCGGGCGGGTTAATGAAGAGACCCAGTACTTC. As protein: CASSQETTSGRVNEETQYF.

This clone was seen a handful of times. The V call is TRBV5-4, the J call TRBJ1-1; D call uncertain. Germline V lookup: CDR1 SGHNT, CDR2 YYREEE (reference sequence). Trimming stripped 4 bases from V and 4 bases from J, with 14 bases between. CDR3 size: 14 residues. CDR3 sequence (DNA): TGTGCCAGCAGCACCTCCGGTAGGACCACTGAAGCTTTCTTT. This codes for CASSTSGRTTEAFF. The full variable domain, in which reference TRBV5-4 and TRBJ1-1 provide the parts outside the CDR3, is ETGVTQSPTHLIKTRGQQVTLRCSSQSGHNTVSWYQQALGQGPQFIFQYYREEENGRGNFPPRFSGLQFPNYSSELNVNALELDDSALYLCASSTSGRTTEAFFGQGTRLTVV.

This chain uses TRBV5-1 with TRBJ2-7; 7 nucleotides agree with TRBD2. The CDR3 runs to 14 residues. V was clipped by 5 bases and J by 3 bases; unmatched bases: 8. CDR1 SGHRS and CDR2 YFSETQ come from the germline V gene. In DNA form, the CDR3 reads TGCGCCAGCAGTTCAGCGGGACCAATCTACGAGCAGTACTTC. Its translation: CASSSAGPIYEQYF.

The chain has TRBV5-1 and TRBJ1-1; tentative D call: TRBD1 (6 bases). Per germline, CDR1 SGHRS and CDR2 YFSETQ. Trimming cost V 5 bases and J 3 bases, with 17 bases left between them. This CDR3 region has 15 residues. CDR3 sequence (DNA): TGCGCCAGCAGGTTGACAGGCCGGGGGGACACTGAAGCTTTCTTT. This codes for CASRLTGRGDTEAFF.

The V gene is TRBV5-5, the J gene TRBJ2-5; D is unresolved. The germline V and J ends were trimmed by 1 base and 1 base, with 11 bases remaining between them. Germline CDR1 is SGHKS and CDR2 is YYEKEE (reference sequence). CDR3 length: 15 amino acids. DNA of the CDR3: TGTGCCAGCAGCTTGATTCCTGCCCTCCAAGAGACCCAGTACTTC. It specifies CASSLIPALQETQYF.

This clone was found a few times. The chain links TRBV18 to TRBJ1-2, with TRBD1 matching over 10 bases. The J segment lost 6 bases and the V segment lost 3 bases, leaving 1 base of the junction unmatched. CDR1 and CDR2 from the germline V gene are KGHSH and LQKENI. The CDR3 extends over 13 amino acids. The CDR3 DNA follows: TGTGCCAGCTCACCTGACAGGGGGCATGGCTACACCTTC. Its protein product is CASSPDRGHGYTF.

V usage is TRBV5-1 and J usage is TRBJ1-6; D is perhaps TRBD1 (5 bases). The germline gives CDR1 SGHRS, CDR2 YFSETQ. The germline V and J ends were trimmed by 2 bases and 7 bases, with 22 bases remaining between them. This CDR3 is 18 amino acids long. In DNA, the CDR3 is TGCGCCAGCAGCTTTTACCCGTCCCAGAGGGGATCCAATTCACCCCTCCACTTT. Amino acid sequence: CASSFYPSQRGSNSPLHF.

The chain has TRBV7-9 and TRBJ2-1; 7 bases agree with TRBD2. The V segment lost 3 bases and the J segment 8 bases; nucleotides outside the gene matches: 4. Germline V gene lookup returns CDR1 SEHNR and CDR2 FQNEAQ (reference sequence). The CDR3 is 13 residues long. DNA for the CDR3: TGTGCCAGCAGCTTCGGGACTATCGATGAGCAGTTCTTC. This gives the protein CASSFGTIDEQFF.

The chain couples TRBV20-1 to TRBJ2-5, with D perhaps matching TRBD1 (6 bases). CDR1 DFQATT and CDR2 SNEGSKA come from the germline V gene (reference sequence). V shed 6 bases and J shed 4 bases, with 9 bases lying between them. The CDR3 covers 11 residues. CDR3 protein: CSARGGETQYF. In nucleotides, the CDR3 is TGCAGTGCACGAGGGGGAGAGACCCAGTACTTC.

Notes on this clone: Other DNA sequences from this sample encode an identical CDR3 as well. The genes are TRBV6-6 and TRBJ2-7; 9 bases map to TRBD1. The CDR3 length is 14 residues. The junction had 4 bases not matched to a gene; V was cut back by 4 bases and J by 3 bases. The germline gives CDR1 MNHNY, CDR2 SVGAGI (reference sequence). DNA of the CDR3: TGTGCCAGCAGTTTGGTGGGACAGGGCTACGAGCAGTACTTC. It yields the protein CASSLVGQGYEQYF.

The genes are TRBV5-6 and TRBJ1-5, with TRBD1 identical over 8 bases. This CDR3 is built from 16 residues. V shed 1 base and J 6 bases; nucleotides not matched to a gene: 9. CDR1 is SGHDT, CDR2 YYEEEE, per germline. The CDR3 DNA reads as TGTGCCAGCAGCTTGTCCGCAGGGGGCGGTCGTCAGCCCCAGCATTTT. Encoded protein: CASSLSAGGGRQPQHF. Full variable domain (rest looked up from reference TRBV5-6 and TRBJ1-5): DAGVTQSPTHLIKTRGQQVTLRCSPKSGHDTVSWYQQALGQGPQFIFQYYEEEERQRGNFPDRFSGHQFPNYSSELNVNALLLGDSALYLCASSLSAGGGRQPQHFGDGTRLSIL.

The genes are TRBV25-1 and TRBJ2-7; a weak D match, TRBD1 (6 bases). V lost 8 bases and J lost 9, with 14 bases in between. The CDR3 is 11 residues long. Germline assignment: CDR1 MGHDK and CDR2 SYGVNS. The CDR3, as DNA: TGTGCCAGCCAAGGGGGAAGTGTGCAGTACTTC. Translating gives CASQGGSVQYF.

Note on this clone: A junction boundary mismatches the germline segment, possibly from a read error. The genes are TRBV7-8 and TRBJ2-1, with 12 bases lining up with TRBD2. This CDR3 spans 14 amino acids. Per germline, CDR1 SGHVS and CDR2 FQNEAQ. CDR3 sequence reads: CASSPYGLAGLGLF. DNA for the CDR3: TGTGCCAGCAGCCCTTATGGACTAGCGGGACTAGGGCTCTTC. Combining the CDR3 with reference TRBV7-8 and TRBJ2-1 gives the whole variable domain GAGVSQSPRYKVAKRGQDVALRCDPISGHVSLFWYQQALGQGPEFLTYFQNEAQLDKSGLPSDRFFAERPEGSVSTLKIQRTQQEDSAVYLCASSPYGLAGLGLFGPGTRLTVL.

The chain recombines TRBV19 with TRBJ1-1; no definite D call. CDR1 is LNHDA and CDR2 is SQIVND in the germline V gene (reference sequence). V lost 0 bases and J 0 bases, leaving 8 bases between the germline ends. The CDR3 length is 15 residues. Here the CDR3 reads CASSIEGRLNTEAFF. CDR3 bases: TGTGCCAGTAGTATAGAGGGCAGATTGAACACTGAAGCTTTCTTT. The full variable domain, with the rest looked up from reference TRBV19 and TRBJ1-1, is DGGITQSPKYLFRKEGQNVTLSCEQNLNHDAMYWYRQDPGQGLRLIYYSQIVNDFQKGDIAEGYSVSREKKESFPLTVTSAQKNPTAFYLCASSIEGRLNTEAFFGQGTRLTVV.

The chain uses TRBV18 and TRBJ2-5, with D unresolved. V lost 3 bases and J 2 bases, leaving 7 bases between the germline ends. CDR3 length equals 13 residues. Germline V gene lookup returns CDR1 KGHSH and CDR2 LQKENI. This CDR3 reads CASSPLQQETQYF. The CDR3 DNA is TGTGCCAGCTCACCCCTTCAGCAAGAGACCCAGTACTTC.

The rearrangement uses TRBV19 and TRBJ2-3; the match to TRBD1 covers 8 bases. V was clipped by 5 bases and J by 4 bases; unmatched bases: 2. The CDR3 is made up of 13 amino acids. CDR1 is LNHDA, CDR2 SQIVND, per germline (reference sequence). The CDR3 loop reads CASSPTGADTQYF. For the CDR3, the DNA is TGTGCCAGTAGTCCGACAGGGGCAGATACGCAGTATTTT.

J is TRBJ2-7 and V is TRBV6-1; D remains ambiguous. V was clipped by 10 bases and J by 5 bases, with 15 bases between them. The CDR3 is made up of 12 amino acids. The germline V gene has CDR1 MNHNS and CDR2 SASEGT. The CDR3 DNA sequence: TGTGCCACCACTTACCAGGTCCACGAGCAGTACTTC. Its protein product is CATTYQVHEQYF.

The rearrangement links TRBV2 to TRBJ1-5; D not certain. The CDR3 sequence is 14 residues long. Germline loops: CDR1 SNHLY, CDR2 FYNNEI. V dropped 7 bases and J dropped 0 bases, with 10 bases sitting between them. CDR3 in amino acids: CASTEAYSNQPQHF. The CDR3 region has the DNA TGTGCCAGCACCGAAGCTTATAGCAATCAGCCCCAGCATTTT.

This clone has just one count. Here the CDR3 DNA reads TGCGCCAGCAGTCCTGACAGGTTACCCTACGAGCAGTACTTC. It translates to CASSPDRLPYEQYF. The chain couples TRBV5-1 to TRBJ2-7, with D maybe TRBD1 (6 bases). This CDR3 has 14 amino acids. Germline CDR1 SGHRS, CDR2 YFSETQ. V gave up 5 bases and J gave up 2 bases, with 14 bases separating them.

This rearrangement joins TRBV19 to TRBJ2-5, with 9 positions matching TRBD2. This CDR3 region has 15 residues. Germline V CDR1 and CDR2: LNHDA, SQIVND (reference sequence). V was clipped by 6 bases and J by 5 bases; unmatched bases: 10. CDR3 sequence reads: CASSPGLAFPETQYF. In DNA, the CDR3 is TGTGCCAGTAGCCCGGGACTAGCCTTTCCTGAGACCCAGTACTTC.

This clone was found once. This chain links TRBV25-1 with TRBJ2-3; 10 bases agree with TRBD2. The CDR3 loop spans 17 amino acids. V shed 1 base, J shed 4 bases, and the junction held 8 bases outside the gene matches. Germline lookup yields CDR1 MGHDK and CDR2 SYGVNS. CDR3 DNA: TGTGCCAGCAGTGAATGGGGGTCTAGCGGGAGACCAGATACGCAGTATTTT. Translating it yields CASSEWGSSGRPDTQYF.